The sample holds many counts of the clone carrying this T cell receptor beta chain. The CDR3 contains 15 residues. V lost 8 bases and J 2 bases, leaving 19 bases between the germline ends. The germline V gene encodes CDR1 WNHNN and CDR2 SYGVQD (reference sequence). Using its own MiXCR run on the PCR reads, TCRdb lists one record per CDR3 protein. Altogether about 85,000 distinct CDR3 sequences are present, roughly half being singletons, with the ten largest covering around 10%. This specimen comes from a study of CDR3 diversity in severe acne. This rearrangement joins TRBV10-1 to TRBJ2-7; a possible D gene is TRBD1 (7 bases). The specimen sequenced was blood. The sequence was collected from a male donor in good health, serving as a control. The CDR3 region has the DNA TGCGCCAGCTCGACAGCAGGGGGGCCCCCCTACGAGCAGTACTTC. This translates into CASSTAGGPPYEQYF.